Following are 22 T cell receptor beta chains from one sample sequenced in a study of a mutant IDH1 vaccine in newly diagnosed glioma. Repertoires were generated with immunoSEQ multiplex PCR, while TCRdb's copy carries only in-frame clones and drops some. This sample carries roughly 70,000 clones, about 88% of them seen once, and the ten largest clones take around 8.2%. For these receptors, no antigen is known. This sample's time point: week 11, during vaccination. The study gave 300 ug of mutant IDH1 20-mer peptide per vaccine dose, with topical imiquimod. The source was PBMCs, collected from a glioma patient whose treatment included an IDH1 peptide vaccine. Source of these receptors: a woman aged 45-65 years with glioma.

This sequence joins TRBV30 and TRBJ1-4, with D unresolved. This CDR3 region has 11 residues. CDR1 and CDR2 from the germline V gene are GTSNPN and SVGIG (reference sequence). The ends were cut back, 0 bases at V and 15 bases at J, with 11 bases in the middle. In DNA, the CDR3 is TGTGCCTGGAGTGTACGGAGCCAGTTGTTTTTT. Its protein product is CAWSVRSQLFF.

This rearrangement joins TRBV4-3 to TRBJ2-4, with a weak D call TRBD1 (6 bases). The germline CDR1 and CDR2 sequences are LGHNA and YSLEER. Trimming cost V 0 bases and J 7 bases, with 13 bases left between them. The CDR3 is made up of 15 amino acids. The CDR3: CASSQDYARGNIQYF. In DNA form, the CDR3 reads TGCGCCAGCAGCCAAGATTACGCGAGGGGGAACATTCAGTACTTC.

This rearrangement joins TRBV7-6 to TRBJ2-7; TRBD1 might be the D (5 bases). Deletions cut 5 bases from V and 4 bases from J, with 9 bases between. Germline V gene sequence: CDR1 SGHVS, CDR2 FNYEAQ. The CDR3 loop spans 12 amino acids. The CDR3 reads CASSPNRYEQYF. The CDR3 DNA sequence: TGTGCCAGCAGCCCCAACAGGTACGAGCAGTACTTC.

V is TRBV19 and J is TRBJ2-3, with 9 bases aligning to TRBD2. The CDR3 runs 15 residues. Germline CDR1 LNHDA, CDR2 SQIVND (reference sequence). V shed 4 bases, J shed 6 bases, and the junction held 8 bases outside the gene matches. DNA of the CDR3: TGTGCCAGTAGTAGCGGGGGGGCGTCTGTGGATACGCAGTATTTT. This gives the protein CASSSGGASVDTQYF.

The CDR3 DNA is TGTGCCAGCAGACTCCGGGAGGTTAATTCACCCCTCCACTTT. It yields the protein CASRLREVNSPLHF. This chain uses TRBV5-6 with TRBJ1-6; unclear D gene. Germline assignment: CDR1 SGHDT and CDR2 YYEEEE. CDR3 length equals 14 residues. V was pared by 5 bases and J by 6 bases, with 12 bases between.

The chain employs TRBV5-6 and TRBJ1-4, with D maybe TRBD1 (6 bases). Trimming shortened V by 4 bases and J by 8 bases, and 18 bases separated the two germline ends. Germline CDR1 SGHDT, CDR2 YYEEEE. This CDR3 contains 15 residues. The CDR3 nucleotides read TGTGCCAGCAGCAGATCGGGGGGCGCGCACGAAAAACTGTTTTTT. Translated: CASSRSGGAHEKLFF.

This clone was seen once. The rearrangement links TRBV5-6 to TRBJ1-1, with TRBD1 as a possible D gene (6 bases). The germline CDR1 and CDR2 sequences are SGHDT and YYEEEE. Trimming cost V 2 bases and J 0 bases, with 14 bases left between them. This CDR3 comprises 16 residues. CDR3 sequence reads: CASSLPSGGMNTEAFF. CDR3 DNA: TGTGCCAGCAGCTTACCATCGGGGGGCATGAACACTGAAGCTTTCTTT.

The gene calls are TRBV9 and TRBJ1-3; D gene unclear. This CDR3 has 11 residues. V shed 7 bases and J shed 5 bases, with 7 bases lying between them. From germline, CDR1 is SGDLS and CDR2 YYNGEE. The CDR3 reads CASGQRNTIYF. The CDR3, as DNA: TGTGCCAGCGGGCAGAGAAACACCATATATTTT.

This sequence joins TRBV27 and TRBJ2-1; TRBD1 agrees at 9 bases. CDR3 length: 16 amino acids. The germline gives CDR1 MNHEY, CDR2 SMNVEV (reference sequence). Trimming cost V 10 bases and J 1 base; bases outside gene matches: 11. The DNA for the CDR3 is TGTGCCACGGGAGGATGGGGACAGGGATCCTACAATGAGCAGTTCTTC. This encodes CATGGWGQGSYNEQFF.

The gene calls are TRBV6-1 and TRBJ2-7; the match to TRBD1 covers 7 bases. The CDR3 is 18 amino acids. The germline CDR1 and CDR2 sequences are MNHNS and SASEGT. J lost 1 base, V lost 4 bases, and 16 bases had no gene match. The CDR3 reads CASSAFSRWGTASYEQYF. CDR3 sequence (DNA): TGTGCCAGCAGTGCTTTTTCAAGGTGGGGGACAGCTTCCTACGAGCAGTACTTC.

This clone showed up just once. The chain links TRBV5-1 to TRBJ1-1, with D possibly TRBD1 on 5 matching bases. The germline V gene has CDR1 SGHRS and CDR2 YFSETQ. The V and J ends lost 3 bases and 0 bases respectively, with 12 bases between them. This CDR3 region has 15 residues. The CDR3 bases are TGCGCCAGCAGCTGGTCCAGGGATATGAACACTGAAGCTTTCTTT. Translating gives CASSWSRDMNTEAFF.

The CDR3 DNA follows: TGTGCCAGCAGCTTGGAGCAGTCAGATACGCAGTATTTT. It yields the protein CASSLEQSDTQYF. This chain joins TRBV5-6 and TRBJ2-3, with D unresolved. The CDR3 contains 13 residues. CDR1 is SGHDT, CDR2 YYEEEE, per germline. Trimming removed 0 bases from V and 4 bases from J, with 6 bases in between.

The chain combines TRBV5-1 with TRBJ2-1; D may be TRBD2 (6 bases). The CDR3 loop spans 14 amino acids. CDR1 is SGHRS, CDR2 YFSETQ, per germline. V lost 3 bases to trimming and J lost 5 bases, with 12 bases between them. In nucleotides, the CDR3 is TGCGCCAGCAGCTCCTATACTAGCAACAATGAGCAGTTCTTC. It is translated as CASSSYTSNNEQFF.

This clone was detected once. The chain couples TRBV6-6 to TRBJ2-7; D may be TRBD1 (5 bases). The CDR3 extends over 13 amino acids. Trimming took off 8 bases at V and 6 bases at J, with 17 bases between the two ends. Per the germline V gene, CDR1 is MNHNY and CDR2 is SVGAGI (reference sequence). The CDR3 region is CASADTLTGEQYF. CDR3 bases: TGTGCCAGCGCGGACACTTTGACGGGCGAGCAGTACTTC.

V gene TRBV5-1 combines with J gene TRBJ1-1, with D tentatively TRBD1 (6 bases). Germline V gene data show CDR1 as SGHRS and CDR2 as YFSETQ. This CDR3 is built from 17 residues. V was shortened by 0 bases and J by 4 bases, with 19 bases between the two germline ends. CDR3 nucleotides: TGCGCCAGCAGCTTGGCGCGGTCGGGGGCGGATAGCACTGAAGCTTTCTTT. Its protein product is CASSLARSGADSTEAFF. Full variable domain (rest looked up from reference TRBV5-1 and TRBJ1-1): KAGVTQTPRYLIKTRGQQVTLSCSPISGHRSVSWYQQTPGQGLQFLFEYFSETQRNKGNFPGRFSGRQFSNSRSEMNVSTLELGDSALYLCASSLARSGADSTEAFFGQGTRLTVV.

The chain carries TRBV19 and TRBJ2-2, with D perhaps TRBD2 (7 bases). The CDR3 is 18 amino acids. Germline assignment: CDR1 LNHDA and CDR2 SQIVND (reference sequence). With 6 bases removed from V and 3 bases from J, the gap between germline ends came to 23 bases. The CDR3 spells CASRDFLRRGGDTGELFF. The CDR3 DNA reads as TGTGCCAGTAGGGATTTCCTCCGGAGGGGGGGGGACACCGGGGAGCTGTTTTTT.

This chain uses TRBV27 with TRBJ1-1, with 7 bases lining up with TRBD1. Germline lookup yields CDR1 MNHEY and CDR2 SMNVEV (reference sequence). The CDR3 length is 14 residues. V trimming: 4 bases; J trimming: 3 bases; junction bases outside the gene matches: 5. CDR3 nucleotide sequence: TGTGCCAGCAGTTCCAGGACAGGTGACACTGAAGCTTTCTTT. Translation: CASSSRTGDTEAFF.

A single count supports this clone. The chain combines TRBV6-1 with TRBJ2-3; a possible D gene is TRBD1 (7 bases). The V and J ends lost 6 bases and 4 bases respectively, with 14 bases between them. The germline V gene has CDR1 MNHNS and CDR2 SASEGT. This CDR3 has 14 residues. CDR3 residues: CASRRTGGADTQYF. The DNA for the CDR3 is TGTGCCAGCAGGCGGACAGGCGGGGCAGATACGCAGTATTTT.

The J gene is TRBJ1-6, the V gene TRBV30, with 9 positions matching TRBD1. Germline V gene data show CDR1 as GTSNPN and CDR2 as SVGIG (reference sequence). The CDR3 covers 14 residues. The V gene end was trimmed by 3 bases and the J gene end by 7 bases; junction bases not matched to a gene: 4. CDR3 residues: CAWSPGQGNSPLHF. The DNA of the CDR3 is TGTGCCTGGAGCCCCGGACAGGGGAATTCACCCCTCCACTTT.

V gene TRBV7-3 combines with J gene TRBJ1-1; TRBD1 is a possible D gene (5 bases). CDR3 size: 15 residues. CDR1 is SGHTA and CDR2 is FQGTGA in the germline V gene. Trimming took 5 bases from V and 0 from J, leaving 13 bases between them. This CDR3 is CASSVTGGVNTEAFF. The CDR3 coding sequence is TGTGCCAGCAGCGTCACCGGAGGGGTGAACACTGAAGCTTTCTTT.

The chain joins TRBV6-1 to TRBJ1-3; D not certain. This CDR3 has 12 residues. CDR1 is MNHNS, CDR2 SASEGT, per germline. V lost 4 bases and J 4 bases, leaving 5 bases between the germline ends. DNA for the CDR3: TGTGCCAGCAGTGTACAGGGAAACACCATATATTTT. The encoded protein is CASSVQGNTIYF.

CDR3 region: CASSFPENTGELFF. The CDR3 DNA sequence: TGCGCCAGCAGCTTTCCAGAGAACACCGGGGAGCTGTTTTTT. The V and J genes are TRBV5-1 and TRBJ2-2; unclear D gene. V was cut by 2 bases and J by 1 base, with 6 bases left in between. The germline V gene encodes CDR1 SGHRS and CDR2 YFSETQ. The CDR3 contains 14 residues.